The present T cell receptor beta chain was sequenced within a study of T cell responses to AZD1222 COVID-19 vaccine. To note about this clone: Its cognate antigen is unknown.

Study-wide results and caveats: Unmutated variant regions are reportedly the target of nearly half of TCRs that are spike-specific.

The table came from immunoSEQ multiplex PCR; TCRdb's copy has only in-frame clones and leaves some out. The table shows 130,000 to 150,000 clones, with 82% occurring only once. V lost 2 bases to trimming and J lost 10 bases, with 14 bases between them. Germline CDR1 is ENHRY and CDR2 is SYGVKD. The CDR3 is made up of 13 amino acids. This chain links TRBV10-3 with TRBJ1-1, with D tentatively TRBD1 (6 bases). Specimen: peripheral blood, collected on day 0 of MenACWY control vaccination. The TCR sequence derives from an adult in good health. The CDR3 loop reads CAISESRGGAAFF. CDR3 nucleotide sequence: TGTGCCATCAGTGAGAGTCGAGGGGGAGCAGCTTTCTTT.